This section outlines one T cell receptor beta chain sequence together with its context. No cognate antigen has been identified for it. No base qualities exist here, and no much larger clone lies one base off it. The receptor library was made with PCR. Data came from an Illumina HiSeq 2500. To reduce PCR and sequencing biases, unique molecular identifiers were built into the TCR beta cDNA libraries. Approximately 500,000 cDNA molecules were obtained per 1 to 10 million input T cells, so each molecule approximated one T cell. Patient libraries were prepared and sequenced with the same protocol used for the earlier healthy control dataset. Within a given batch, samples were prepared together, multiplexed and sequenced on the same HiSeq lane. In the source study's methods: MIGEC was used to process the raw barcoded reads, and molecular identifier groups with only a single read were discarded before consensus assembly and CDR3 extraction. Clonotype tables were post-analysed with VDJtools, normalizing diversity by down-sampling all datasets to the smallest sample size. To correct batch-related cross-sample contamination, repertoire overlap clustering matched CDR3 amino acid sequences but not nucleotide sequences. Clones were called with MiXCR by TCRdb after fastp trimmed the public reads at Q25, and only in-frame beta chains were retained. Rows with one shared CDR3 protein collapse into an entry with the most common genes and DNA. These V and J calls are TCRdb output, not the study's own analysis. For this sample there are hundreds of thousands of distinct CDR3 sequences; approximately 57% appear just once. The ten largest clonotypes hold under 6% of the sample.

This specimen comes from a study of post-analysis software for immune sequencing data (dated by TCRdb to the mid-2010s). Study-level background: Relapsing-remitting, secondary progressive and progressive-relapsing multiple sclerosis were recorded as disease courses, and subtype annotation was lacking for some patients. Patient repertoires were compared against about twelve previously published healthy control repertoires from donors aged about 6 to 26 years. A subset of samples was prepared in parallel using single-end sample barcoding, then pooled and co-amplified after Illumina adapter ligation. What the work shows at the level of the full study, not this receptor alone: The multiple sclerosis patient group was slightly younger than the control group. Significantly lower normalized Chao1 diversity was found in multiple sclerosis patients than in controls, suggesting substantial peripheral T-cell clonal expansion. When samples were clustered directly using the F measure, samples prepared in the same batch co-clustered strongly, which prompted a batch-effect correction. Significantly higher frequencies in patients than in controls were found for about five TRBV segments, including TRBV5-6, TRBV5-1 and TRBV20-1.

To demonstrate the VDJtools post-analysis software, TCR beta repertoires were profiled from the peripheral blood of more than ten young patients with multiple sclerosis. Multiple sclerosis patients were children and adolescents aged 6 to 15 years. The CDR3 covers 12 residues, taking in both the cysteine and the phenylalanine. Of the read, only the CDR3 DNA is kept; its 36 bases are in frame from base 1. The V end gives up 8 bases and the J end 11 bases, leaving 9 bases in the junction not matched to a gene. The chain employs TRBV12-3 or TRBV12-4 and TRBJ2-3; 8 middle bases align to TRBD1. Source material: blood. This receptor was taken from a girl between 10 and 17 years old with multiple sclerosis. The DNA sequence is as follows: TGTGCCAGCGGGAACTCAGGGGGCTTGCAGTATTTT. This gives the protein CASGNSGGLQYF.